These T cell receptor beta chains were read from a single sample in a study of blood T cells in healthy people across ages. TCRdb recomputed calls from the 5' RACE reads with MiXCR, one row per CDR3 protein. The sample includes around 1.5 million distinct CDR3 sequences, almost 60% of them seen just once. The specimen sequenced was blood. These receptors originate from a young man in good health. Both conserved end residues are trimmed from each CDR3. Clone size, where shown, is once, few, many, or a class for clones that have expanded.

cdr3_aa	cdr3_length	clone_size	j_call	v_call
ASSSRGGSYEQY	12	few	TRBJ2-7	TRBV7-6
ASSLMAGYT	9	few	TRBJ1-2	TRBV7-9
ASSKGLAAQETQY	13	few	TRBJ2-5	TRBV11-2
ASARQAGIYEQY	12	-	TRBJ2-7	TRBV5-1
ASSPRQGGQETQY	13	-	TRBJ2-5	TRBV4-1
SANQLDSNQPQH	12	-	TRBJ1-5	TRBV20-1
ASSQDLDRGDEKLF	14	-	TRBJ1-4	TRBV4-3
ASSQTALGGYT	11	few	TRBJ1-2	TRBV4-1
SVTDRENNIQY	11	-	TRBJ2-4	TRBV29-1
SARPLSVEVYNEQF	14	-	TRBJ2-1	TRBV20-1
SVELPDGGDYEQY	13	-	TRBJ2-7	TRBV29-1
ASTAYGTAHNEQF	13	-	TRBJ2-1	TRBV6-5
ASRLAGTGWTDTQY	14	-	TRBJ2-3	TRBV11-2
ASSLGQGGRGYGYT	14	-	TRBJ1-2	TRBV7-2
ATSDAGTQETQF	12	-	TRBJ2-1	TRBV24-1
ASSVGSGNNEQF	12	few	TRBJ2-1	TRBV7-2
ASSLDRKGNWYGYT	14	-	TRBJ1-2	TRBV12-3/TRBV12-4
SARRQGGYGYT	11	few	TRBJ1-2	TRBV20-1
ASSLVSGLGETQY	13	-	-	TRBV5-1
SVVGGGLQYSYEQY	14	-	TRBJ2-7	TRBV29-1
ASSHPGDSYEQY	12	-	TRBJ2-7	TRBV4-1
TRQSGSYITDTQY	13	-	TRBJ2-3	TRBV2
ASSGQGNSPSSYEQY	15	-	TRBJ2-7	TRBV7-9
ASSLAAGGHEQY	12	-	TRBJ2-7	TRBV11-2
AILIRADTQY	10	-	TRBJ2-3	TRBV2
TSSQVSSSYTEAF	13	-	TRBJ1-1	TRBV4-1
ASSVEYVSSGNGYT	14	once	TRBJ1-2	TRBV9
ASSPPDADTQY	11	-	TRBJ2-3	TRBV7-2
SARDWRGAETQY	12	-	TRBJ2-5	TRBV20-1
ASSQDTSGRLEQY	13	-	-	TRBV5-1
ASSEDRDRGRRGYGYT	16	once	TRBJ1-2	TRBV6-2/TRBV6-3
SARDREYTEAF	11	-	TRBJ1-1	TRBV20-1
SVSNRVGTDTQY	12	-	TRBJ2-3	TRBV29-1
ASSEVGVGEQY	11	-	TRBJ2-7	TRBV6-1
ASRRDSLNEKLF	12	few	TRBJ1-4	TRBV2
ASSPASPSAYQEIQY	15	-	TRBJ2-5	TRBV14
SASGGARSEKLF	12	-	TRBJ1-4	TRBV20-1
ASSQFGTNEQY	11	-	-	TRBV5-1
ASSFSGSNGYEQY	13	few	TRBJ2-7	TRBV7-6
ASSQSTRSDTQY	12	-	TRBJ2-3	TRBV4-3
ATGQGPSNTEAF	12	-	TRBJ1-1	TRBV10-3
ASSPGYGNEKLF	12	-	TRBJ1-4	TRBV28
ASIPGGITDTQY	12	-	TRBJ2-3	TRBV9
ATSTLRGEGAGYT	13	-	TRBJ1-2	TRBV15
ASTNPRTGSSYNSPLH	16	-	TRBJ1-6	TRBV2
ASSRPGTYNFEQF	13	-	TRBJ2-1	TRBV4-1
ASDRDMAYNEQF	12	few	TRBJ2-1	TRBV12-3/TRBV12-4
ASSFWTSGGQGDEQF	15	-	TRBJ2-1	TRBV7-2
ASSKTGDNEQF	11	few	TRBJ2-1	TRBV6-2/TRBV6-3
ASVNGKSSYNEQF	13	once	TRBJ2-1	TRBV6-2/TRBV6-3
ASSLVGGWANVLT	13	-	TRBJ2-6	TRBV7-8
ASSLVTQSSYEQY	13	once	-	TRBV11-2